This T cell receptor (beta chain) stems from a study of OX40 agonist ivuxolimab in advanced cancers. Study-wide background: Ivuxolimab, an antibody acting as an agonist of OX40 (CD134), was used to treat patients. General study points: Clonal expansion by week 6 occurred in CD4+ and CD8+ blood T cells (at 0.1 to 3.0 mg/kg).

The CDR3 length is 12 residues. Trimming cost V 4 bases and J 6 bases, with 7 bases left between them. Looked up from germline, CDR1 is SEHNR and CDR2 is FQNEAQ (reference sequence). The timepoints at which blood was sampled were baseline, cycle 4 day 1, and cycle 7 day 1. This clone occurred a few times. Its cognate antigen is unknown. TCRdb's table, derived via immunoSEQ multiplex PCR, lists solely in-frame clones and lacks some. The repertoire has 75,000 to 100,000 clones, 80% to 95% of them found once; the top ten carry around 3.5%. Source: CD4+ or CD8+ T cells sorted from blood, taken in a trial of the OX40 agonist ivuxolimab. This clonotype was sampled from an adult with an advanced solid tumor such as melanoma, head and neck, liver or kidney cancer. The V gene is TRBV7-9, the J gene TRBJ2-1, with D uncertain. DNA of the CDR3: TGTGCCAGCAGCTCCCCCCTCAATGAGCAGTTCTTC. It yields the protein CASSSPLNEQFF.